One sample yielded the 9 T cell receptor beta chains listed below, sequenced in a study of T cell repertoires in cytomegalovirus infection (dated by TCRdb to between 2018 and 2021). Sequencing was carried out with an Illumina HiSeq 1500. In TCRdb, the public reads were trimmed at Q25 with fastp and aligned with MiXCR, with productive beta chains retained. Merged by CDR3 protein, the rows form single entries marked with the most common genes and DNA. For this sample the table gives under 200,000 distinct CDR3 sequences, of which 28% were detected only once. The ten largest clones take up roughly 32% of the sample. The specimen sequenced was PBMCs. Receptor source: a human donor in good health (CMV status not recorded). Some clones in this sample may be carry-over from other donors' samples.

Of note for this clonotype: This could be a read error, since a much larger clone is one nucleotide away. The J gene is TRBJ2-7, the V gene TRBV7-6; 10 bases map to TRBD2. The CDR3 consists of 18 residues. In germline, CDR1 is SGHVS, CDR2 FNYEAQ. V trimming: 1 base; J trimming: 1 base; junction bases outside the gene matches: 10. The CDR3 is CASSLVVLAGAPSYEQYF. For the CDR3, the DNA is TGTGCCAGCAGCTTAGTGGTCCTAGCGGGGGCTCCTTCCTACGAGCAGTACTTC.

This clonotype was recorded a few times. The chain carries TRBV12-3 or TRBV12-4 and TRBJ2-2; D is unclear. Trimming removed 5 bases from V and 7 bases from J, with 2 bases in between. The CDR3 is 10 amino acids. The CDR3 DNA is TGTGCCAGCAGTGGCGGGGAGCTGTTTTTT. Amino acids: CASSGGELFF.

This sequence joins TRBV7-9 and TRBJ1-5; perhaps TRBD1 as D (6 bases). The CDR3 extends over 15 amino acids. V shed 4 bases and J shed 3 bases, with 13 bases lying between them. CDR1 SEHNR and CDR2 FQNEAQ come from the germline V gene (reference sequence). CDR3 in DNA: TGTGCCAGCAGCTCTTGGGACACCAACAATCAGCCCCAGCATTTT. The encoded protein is CASSSWDTNNQPQHF. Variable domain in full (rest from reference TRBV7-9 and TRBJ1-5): DTGVSQNPRHKITKRGQNVTFRCDPISEHNRLYWYRQTLGQGPEFLTYFQNEAQLEKSRLLSDRFSAERPKGSFSTLEIQRTEQGDSAMYLCASSSWDTNNQPQHFGDGTRLSIL.

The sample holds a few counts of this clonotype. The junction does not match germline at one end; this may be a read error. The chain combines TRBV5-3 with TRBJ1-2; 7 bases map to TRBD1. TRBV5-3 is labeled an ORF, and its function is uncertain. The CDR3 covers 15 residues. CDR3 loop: CASSLHGDSLYGYTF. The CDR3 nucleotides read TGTGCCAGCAGCTTGCATGGGGACAGTCTCTATGGCTACACCTTC.

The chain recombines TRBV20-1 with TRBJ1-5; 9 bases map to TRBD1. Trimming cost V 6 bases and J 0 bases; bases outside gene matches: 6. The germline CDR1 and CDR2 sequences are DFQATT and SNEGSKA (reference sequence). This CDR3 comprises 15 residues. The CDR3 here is CSASTGGYSNQPQHF. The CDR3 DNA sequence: TGCAGTGCGAGTACAGGGGGCTATAGCAATCAGCCCCAGCATTTT.

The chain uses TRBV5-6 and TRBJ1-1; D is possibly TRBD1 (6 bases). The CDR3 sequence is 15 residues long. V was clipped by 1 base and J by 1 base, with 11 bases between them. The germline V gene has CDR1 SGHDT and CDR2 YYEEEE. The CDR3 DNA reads TGTGCCAGCAGCTTGAGGACAGCCACGAACACTGAAGCTTTCTTT. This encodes CASSLRTATNTEAFF.

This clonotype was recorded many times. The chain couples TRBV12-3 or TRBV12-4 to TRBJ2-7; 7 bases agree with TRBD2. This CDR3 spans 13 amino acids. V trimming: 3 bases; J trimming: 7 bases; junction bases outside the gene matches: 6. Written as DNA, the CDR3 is TGTGCCAGCAGTTTGGTCGGGGGGATTGAGCAGTACTTC. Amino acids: CASSLVGGIEQYF.

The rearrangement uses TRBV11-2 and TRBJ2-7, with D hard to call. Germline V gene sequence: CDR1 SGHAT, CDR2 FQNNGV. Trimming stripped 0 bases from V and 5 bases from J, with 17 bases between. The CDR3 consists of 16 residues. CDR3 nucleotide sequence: TGTGCCAGCAGCTTAGATAATTACGGGTATAGGGACGAGCAGTACTTC. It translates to CASSLDNYGYRDEQYF.

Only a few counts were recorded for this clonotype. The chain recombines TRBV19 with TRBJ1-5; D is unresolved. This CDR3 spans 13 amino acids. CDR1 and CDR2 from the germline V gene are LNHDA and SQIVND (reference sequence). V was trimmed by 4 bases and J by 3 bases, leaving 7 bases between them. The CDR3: CASSNGPNQPQHF. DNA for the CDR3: TGTGCCAGTAGTAACGGCCCCAATCAGCCCCAGCATTTT.